This passage covers 5 T cell receptor beta chains from one sample sequenced in a study of CD8 T cells in Susac syndrome (dated by TCRdb to the late 2010s). The library was produced with the immunoSEQ multiplex PCR assay. RNA was extracted using the RNeasy kit, and about 0.45 to 1 microgram was reverse transcribed with random hexamers. TCRdb reran the public reads through fastp at Q25 and MiXCR, keeping productive beta chains. Records with the same CDR3 protein are collapsed into one entry carrying the most frequent genes and DNA. The sample table shows just under 95,000 distinct CDR3 sequences, and just under 95% are seen once. Clones ranked in the top ten supply 0.3% to 0.35% of the sample. The sequenced sample consisted of CD4+ T cells from PBMCs. The receptors derive from a human donor with Susac syndrome.

Only one count was recorded for this clonotype. The rearrangement uses TRBV12-3 or TRBV12-4 and TRBJ2-7, with a tentative D call TRBD1 (5 bases). This CDR3 comprises 14 residues. Trimming removed 2 bases from V and 5 bases from J, with 13 bases in between. CDR3 sequence: CASSLSAGYHEQYF. CDR3 nucleotide sequence: TGTGCCAGCAGTTTATCGGCAGGGTACCACGAGCAGTACTTC.

The chain has TRBV15 and TRBJ1-5, with D uncertain. Deletions cut 2 bases from V and 7 bases from J, with 9 bases between. Germline V lookup: CDR1 LNHNV, CDR2 YYDKDF (reference sequence). The CDR3 has 13 amino acids. The CDR3 DNA reads as TGTGCCACCAGCAGAAAGGTAGGCCAGCCCCAGCATTTT. This sequence encodes CATSRKVGQPQHF.

This chain links TRBV19 with TRBJ1-2; TRBD1 agrees at 9 bases. This CDR3 spans 15 amino acids. The germline gives CDR1 LNHDA, CDR2 SQIVND (reference sequence). V trimming: 8 bases; J trimming: 3 bases; junction bases outside the gene matches: 10. CDR3 nucleotides: TGTGCCAGTTTCACCCGGGACAGGGAGTACTATGGCTACACCTTC. This translates into CASFTRDREYYGYTF.

The gene calls are TRBV6-5 and TRBJ2-7; no firm D call. Germline CDR1 reads MNHEY; CDR2 reads SVGAGI. V dropped 7 bases and J dropped 6 bases, with 10 bases sitting between them. The CDR3 sequence is 11 residues long. The CDR3 region has the DNA TGTGCCAGCACCTTCCAACGCGAGCAGTACTTC. Its translation is CASTFQREQYF.

This clonotype appeared a single time. The chain links TRBV4-1 to TRBJ2-7; 7 bases align to TRBD1. Germline CDR1 and CDR2: MGHRA and YSYEKL. The CDR3 runs to 17 residues. The trim removed 2 bases at V and 0 bases at J, leaving 10 bases unmatched. The CDR3 DNA follows: TGCGCCAGCAGCCAAACTCCGGGACAGACTCCCTCCTACGAGCAGTACTTC. Protein product: CASSQTPGQTPSYEQYF.